This record concerns one T cell receptor beta chain sequence. There are a few counts of this clonotype. Its antigen remains unidentified. No base quality information exists; no much larger clone differs at one position. Moderately to severely active disease, a Clinical Activity Score of at least 3, a NOSPECS grade of at least 4, and a duration under 3 months were present in ophthalmopathy patients. Exclusion was applied to patients with uncontrolled infections, other autoimmune diseases, pregnancy or lactation. Diagnoses relied on clinical symptoms, serum thyroxine and TRAb, thyroid ultrasound and orbital computed tomography. Ficoll-Paque density gradient centrifugation was used to isolate PBMCs from about 10 ml of fresh peripheral blood. Total RNA was extracted using Trizol reagent, and RNA quality was assessed on an Agilent 2100 Bioanalyzer. This sample is drawn from a study of T cells in Graves' hyperthyroidism and ophthalmopathy (dated by TCRdb to between 2018 and 2021). With respect to the entire study: Peripheral blood was collected at initial diagnosis, before any treatment. TCR V-J signatures able to tell the groups apart were searched for in a discovery cohort of 90 to 100 patients, of whom fewer than 45 had Graves' ophthalmopathy and roughly 57 had stable Graves' hyperthyroidism. Prospective prediction of ophthalmopathy was tested in an independent validation cohort consisting of about 20 hyperthyroidism patients and some 15 patients who later progressed to ophthalmopathy. The roughly 100 discovery patients were randomly divided into training and test sets at a 7:3 ratio. The study also compared thyroid tissue and blood T-cell repertoires from five or six Graves' hyperthyroidism patients. After blood sampling, hyperthyroidism patients were treated with methimazole at a starting dose of 30 mg daily, and ophthalmopathy patients were treated with high-dose intravenous methylprednisolone. TCR Vbeta CDR3 sequencing of around 130 peripheral blood samples (over 40 ophthalmopathy, over 70 hyperthyroidism and approximately 17 progressor patients) is reported in the paper. Here is what the overall study found, with its caveats: In cross-validation, a model built on a 13 V-J signature told ophthalmopathy apart from stable hyperthyroidism with just under 90% sensitivity and about 81% specificity, and in testing the same model reached 80%/75%. No statistical method was used to set the sample size in advance, and investigators knew the group allocation. Blood samples also contained most of the expanded thyroid clonotypes (frequency above 0.001), which suggests that blood repertoires may reflect thyroid immune responses. In validation, progression to ophthalmopathy was predicted by the model with roughly 69% sensitivity and roughly 76% specificity, a median of about 6.8 months before onset.

Its CDR3 holds 13 amino acids, cysteine through phenylalanine. Just the 39-base CDR3 DNA is kept, in frame starting at base 1. V and J are truncated by 4 bases and 4 bases respectively, leaving an intervening sequence of 12 bases. The germline V gene encodes CDR1 DFQATT and CDR2 SNEGSKA (reference sequence). Amplification of TCR beta CDR3 regions was carried out from RNA transcripts. The TCR CDR3 was subjected to a first round of RT-PCR using the HTBI primer set and the Qiagen OneStep RT-PCR kit. Libraries were constructed in a second round of multiplex PCR, after which size selection and purification were performed. Libraries were sequenced paired-end with 100 bp reads on an Illumina HiSeq2000. For the original study's pipeline: Raw data were processed with SOAPnuke, discarding reads with adapters, uncalled bases, mean Phred below 15, or no exact constant-primer or identifier match. COPE v1.2.5 was used to merge the high-quality paired reads, and each unique nucleotide sequence was defined as a clonotype. MiTCR v1.1 was used to align clonotypes to the IMGT TRBV, TRBD and TRBJ reference segments. The analysis was restricted to V-J combinations with a frequency above 0.0001, which together covered approximately 99% of the repertoires. A TCS score was defined as the ratio between F50 (clonal expansion) and ExV (chaos), using BLOSUM62-based TCRdist between CDR3 peptides within each V-J. Welch's t-statistics and random forest reduced 500 to 550 V-J features to 13, which were used in a naive Bayes classifier (R e1071). TCRdb cleaned the public reads at Q25 with fastp, built clones with MiXCR and kept in-frame beta chains. A single entry per CDR3 protein holds the most common genes and DNA from its merged rows. TCRdb assigned the V and J calls; the authors' analysis was not used. Across this sample there are fewer than 450,000 distinct CDR3 sequences, with roughly 20% seen only once. Together, the top ten hold 40% to 45% of the sample.

This clonotype was sampled from a man aged 18-30 years with Graves' ophthalmopathy. Input material: blood. The rearrangement joined TRBV20-1 to TRBJ2-3, with TRBD1 as a weak D call on 6 bases. DNA sequence: TGCAGTGCTACCAGGGGACATGCAGATACGCAGTATTTT. It translates as CSATRGHADTQYF.